This T cell receptor (beta chain) was captured in a study of T cell responses to AZD1222 COVID-19 vaccine. Whole-study findings and limits: At baseline, seropositivity was found in only six AZD1222 recipients. None of the repertoires were sampled until the peak T cell response had passed. A reported finding is that nearly half of spike-specific TCRs target unmutated variant regions. Among the donors, most were white British and more were female, and clonal diversity was possibly underestimated.

Unmatched junction bases numbered 7, after V lost 5 bases and J lost 6 bases. There are 15 residues in the CDR3. Germline V gene sequence: CDR1 SGHTA, CDR2 FQGNSA. On this clone itself: What it recognizes is unknown.

The method was immunoSEQ multiplex PCR; TCRdb's version includes in-frame clones alone and lacks a portion of them. The sample records about 160,000 clones, around 90% being singletons. This chain uses TRBV7-2 with TRBJ2-1; 10 bases fit TRBD2. This TCR came from an adult who received the AZD1222 COVID-19 vaccine. Material: peripheral blood, obtained 28 days after the second AZD1222 dose. The DNA for the CDR3 is TGTGCCAGCAGCCATAGCGGGGGGTCGCTCAATGAGCAGTTCTTC. Translated, it gives CASSHSGGSLNEQFF.